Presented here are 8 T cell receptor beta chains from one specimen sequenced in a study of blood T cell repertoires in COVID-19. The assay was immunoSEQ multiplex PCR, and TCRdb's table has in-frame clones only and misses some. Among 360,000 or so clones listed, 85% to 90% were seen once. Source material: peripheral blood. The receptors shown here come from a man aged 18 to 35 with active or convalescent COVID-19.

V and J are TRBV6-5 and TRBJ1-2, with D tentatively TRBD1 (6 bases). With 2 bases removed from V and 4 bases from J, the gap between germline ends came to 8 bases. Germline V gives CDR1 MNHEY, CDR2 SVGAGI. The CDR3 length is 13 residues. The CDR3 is CASSYTGSYGYTF. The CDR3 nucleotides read TGTGCCAGCAGTTACACAGGGTCCTATGGCTACACCTTC.

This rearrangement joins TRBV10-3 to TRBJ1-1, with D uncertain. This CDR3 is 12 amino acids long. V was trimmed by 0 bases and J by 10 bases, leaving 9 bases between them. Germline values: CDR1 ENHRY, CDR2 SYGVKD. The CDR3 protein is CAISESLSGAFF. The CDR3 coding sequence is TGTGCCATCAGTGAGTCGCTGAGCGGAGCTTTCTTT.

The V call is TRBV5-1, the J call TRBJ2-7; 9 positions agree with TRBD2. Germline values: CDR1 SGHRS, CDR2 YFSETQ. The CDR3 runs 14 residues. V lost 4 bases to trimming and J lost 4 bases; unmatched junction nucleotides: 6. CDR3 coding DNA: TGCGCCAGCAGCCTTAGCGGGAGCCTGTACGAGCAGTACTTC. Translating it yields CASSLSGSLYEQYF.

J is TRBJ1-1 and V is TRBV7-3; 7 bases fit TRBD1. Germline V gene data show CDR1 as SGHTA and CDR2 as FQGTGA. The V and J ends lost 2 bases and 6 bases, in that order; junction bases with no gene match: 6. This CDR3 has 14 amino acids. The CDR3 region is CASSLRQGGAEAFF. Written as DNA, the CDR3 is TGTGCCAGCAGCTTACGGCAGGGGGGCGCTGAAGCTTTCTTT.

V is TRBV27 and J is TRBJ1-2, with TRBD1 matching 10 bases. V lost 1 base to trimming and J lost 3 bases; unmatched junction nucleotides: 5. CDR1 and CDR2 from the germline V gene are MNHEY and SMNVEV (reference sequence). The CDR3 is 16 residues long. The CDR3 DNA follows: TGTGCCAGCAGTTTATTGGGGACAGGGGAGGACTATGGCTACACCTTC. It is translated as CASSLLGTGEDYGYTF.

The CDR3 DNA reads as TGTGCCATCAGTGAGTCGTGGGGGGACAGGGGGCATTACGAGCAGTACTTC. Translated, it gives CAISESWGDRGHYEQYF. V gene TRBV10-3 combines with J gene TRBJ2-7; 12 positions agree with TRBD1. V lost 0 bases, J lost 4 bases, and 7 bases stayed unmatched. Germline V lookup: CDR1 ENHRY, CDR2 SYGVKD. The CDR3 contains 17 residues.

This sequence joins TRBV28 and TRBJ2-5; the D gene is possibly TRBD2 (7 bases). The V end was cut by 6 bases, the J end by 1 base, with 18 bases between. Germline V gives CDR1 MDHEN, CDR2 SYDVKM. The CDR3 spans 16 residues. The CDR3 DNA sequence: TGTGCCAGCAGCCTCGGGGGCGGGGGCCTCCAAGAGACCCAGTACTTC. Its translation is CASSLGGGGLQETQYF.

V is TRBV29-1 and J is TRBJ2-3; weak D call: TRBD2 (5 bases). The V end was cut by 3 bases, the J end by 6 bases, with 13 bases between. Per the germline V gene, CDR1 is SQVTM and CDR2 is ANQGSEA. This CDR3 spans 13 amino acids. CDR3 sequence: CSVDVGSLDTQYF. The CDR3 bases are TGCAGCGTTGATGTAGGGAGTTTGGATACGCAGTATTTT.